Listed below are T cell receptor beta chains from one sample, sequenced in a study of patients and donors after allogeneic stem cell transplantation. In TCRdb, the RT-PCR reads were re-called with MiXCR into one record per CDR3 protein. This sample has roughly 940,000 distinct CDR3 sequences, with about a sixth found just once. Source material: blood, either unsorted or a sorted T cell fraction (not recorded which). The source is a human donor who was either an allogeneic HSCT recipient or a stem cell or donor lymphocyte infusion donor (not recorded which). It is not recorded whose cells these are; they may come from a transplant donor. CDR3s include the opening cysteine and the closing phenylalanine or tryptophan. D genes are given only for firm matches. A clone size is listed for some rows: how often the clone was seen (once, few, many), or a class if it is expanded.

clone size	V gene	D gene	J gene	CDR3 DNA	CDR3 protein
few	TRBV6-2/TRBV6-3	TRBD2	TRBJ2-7	TGTGCCAGCAGTTACGGGACTAGCGGGCTGGAGCAGTACTTC	CASSYGTSGLEQYF
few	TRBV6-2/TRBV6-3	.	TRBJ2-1	TGTGCCAGCAGTCCTTCCTTTGTTAAATTCGGGACGGCCAACTACAATGAGCAGTTCTTC	CASSPSFVKFGTANYNEQFF
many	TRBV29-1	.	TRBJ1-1	TGCAGCGTTGTCGGAATCAGGGGTGAAGCTTTCTTT	CSVVGIRGEAFF
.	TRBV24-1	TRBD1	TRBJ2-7	TGTGCCACCAGTGATATCGGACAGGGGAACGAGCAGTACTTC	CATSDIGQGNEQYF
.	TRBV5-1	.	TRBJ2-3	TGCGCCAGCAGCCCGCAGCCTGGCGGGAGCACAGATACGCAGTATTTT	CASSPQPGGSTDTQYF
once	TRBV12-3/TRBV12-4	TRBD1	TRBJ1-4	TGTGCCAGCAGTTCACAGAGACAGGGGTTAGGGGCAACTAATGAAAAACTGTTTTTT	CASSSQRQGLGATNEKLFF
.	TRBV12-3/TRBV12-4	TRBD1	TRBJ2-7	TGTGCCAGCAGTTTGCTCCCCCAGGGGGCCTACGAGCAGTACTTC	CASSLLPQGAYEQYF
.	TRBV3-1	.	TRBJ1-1	TGTGCCAGCAGTCCTTCTCGGGGGAGGCACACTGAAGCTTTCTTT	CASSPSRGRHTEAFF
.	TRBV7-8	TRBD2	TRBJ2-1	TGTGCCAGCAGCATTGGACTGACTCGGGGGGATGAGCAGTTCTTC	CASSIGLTRGDEQFF
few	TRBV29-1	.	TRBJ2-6	TGCAGCGTTCAAGATCCCAGGGCCAACGTCCTGACTTTC	CSVQDPRANVLTF
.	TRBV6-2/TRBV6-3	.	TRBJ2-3	TGTGCCAGCAGTTACGGCTGGGCAGATACGCAGTATTTT	CASSYGWADTQYF
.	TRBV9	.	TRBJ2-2	TGTGCCGAAGCCGAGCTGTTTTTT	CAEAELFF
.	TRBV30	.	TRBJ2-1	TGTGCCTGGATGGCTAGCTCCTACAATGAGCAGTTCTTC	CAWMASSYNEQFF
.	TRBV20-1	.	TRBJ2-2	TGCAGTGCTAGAGAGTTCGGGGAGCTGTTTTTT	CSAREFGELFF
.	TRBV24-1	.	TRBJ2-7	TGTGCCACCAGTGTAGGAGAGTTTTACGAGCAGTACTTC	CATSVGEFYEQYF
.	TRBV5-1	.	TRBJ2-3	TGCGCCAGCAGCTTGGCCATTAATAGCGCTCTCGCAGGAGATACGCAGTATTTT	CASSLAINSALAGDTQYF
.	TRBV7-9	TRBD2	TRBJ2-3	TGTGCCAGCAGCTTCGGGGGGGCGGGATCAGATACGCAGTATTTT	CASSFGGAGSDTQYF